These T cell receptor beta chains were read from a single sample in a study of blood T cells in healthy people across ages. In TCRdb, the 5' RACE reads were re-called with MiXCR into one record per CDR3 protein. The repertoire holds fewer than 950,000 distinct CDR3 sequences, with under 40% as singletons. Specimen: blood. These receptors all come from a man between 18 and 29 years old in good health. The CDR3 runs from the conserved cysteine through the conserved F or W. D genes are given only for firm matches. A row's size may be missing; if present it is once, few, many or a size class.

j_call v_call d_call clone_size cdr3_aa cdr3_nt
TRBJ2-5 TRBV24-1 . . CATSDPLQGNGLNEQYF TGTGCCACCAGTGACCCTTTACAGGGTAATGGGCTCAATGAGCAGTACTTC
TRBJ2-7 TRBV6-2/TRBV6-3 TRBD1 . CASSYPGQGHYEQYF TGTGCCAGCAGTTACCCGGGACAGGGGCACTACGAGCAGTACTTC
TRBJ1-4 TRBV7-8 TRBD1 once CASSLAPRDRASTNEKLFF TGTGCCAGCAGCTTAGCCCCCCGGGACAGGGCGTCAACTAATGAAAAACTGTTTTTT
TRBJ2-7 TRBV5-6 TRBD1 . CASSFPGQGIYEQYF TGTGCCAGCAGCTTCCCCGGACAGGGGATCTACGAGCAGTACTTC
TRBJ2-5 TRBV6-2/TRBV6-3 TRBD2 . CASRDTSGGRYNEQYF TGTGCCAGCAGGGATACTAGCGGCGGGCGATACAATGAGCAGTACTTC
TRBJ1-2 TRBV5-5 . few CASSLEAVNYGYTF TGTGCCAGCAGCTTGGAGGCCGTTAACTATGGCTACACCTTC
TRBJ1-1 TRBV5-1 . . CASSDVVTEAFF TGCGCCAGCAGCGATGTGGTCACTGAAGCTTTCTTT
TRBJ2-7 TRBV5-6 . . CASSLGGTFISYEQYF TGTGCCAGCAGCTTGGGAGGGACATTCATCTCCTACGAGCAGTACTTC
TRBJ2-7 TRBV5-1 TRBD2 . CASSLTSGGGDVEQYF TGCGCCAGCAGCTTGACTAGCGGGGGTGGGGATGTTGAGCAGTACTTC
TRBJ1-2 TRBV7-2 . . CASSWGVNYGYTF TGTGCCAGCAGCTGGGGGGTTAACTATGGCTACACCTTC
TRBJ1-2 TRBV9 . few CASSVSGRGGYTF TGTGCCAGCAGCGTCTCGGGAAGGGGCGGCTACACCTTC